Below, 9 T cell receptor beta chains from the same sample are listed, as sequenced in a study of T cells in tumors after PD-1 blockade. Clones were sequenced by immunoSEQ multiplex PCR, and TCRdb holds only the in-frame ones, with some missing. Of roughly 48,000 clones listed, roughly 80% are singletons. The material sequenced was PBMCs, taken before anti-PD-1 treatment. Source of these receptors: a human donor with basal cell carcinoma.

This clone appeared once. The gene calls are TRBV19 and TRBJ1-1; 7 nucleotides line up with TRBD1. In germline, CDR1 is LNHDA, CDR2 SQIVND (reference sequence). The CDR3 has 14 amino acids. The trim removed 3 bases at V and 5 bases at J, leaving 6 bases unmatched. The CDR3 nucleotides read TGTGCCAGTAGTATCCAGGGGGTAGAAACTGAAGCTTTCTTT. Its translation is CASSIQGVETEAFF.

The V and J genes are TRBV2 and TRBJ2-7, with 9 bases aligning to TRBD2. Losses at the gene ends were 5 bases for V and 2 bases for J; bases not matched to a gene: 7. There are 15 residues in the CDR3. Germline V lookup: CDR1 SNHLY, CDR2 FYNNEI. The CDR3 loop is CASSLAGVRPYEQYF. CDR3 nucleotides: TGTGCCAGCAGTTTAGCGGGGGTAAGACCCTACGAGCAGTACTTC.

In DNA form, the CDR3 reads TGTGCCAGCAGTGATTCTAGCGGGGGGCGGGAGACCCAGTACTTC. It translates to CASSDSSGGRETQYF. The V gene is TRBV6-1, the J gene TRBJ2-5, with 11 bases that match TRBD2. V dropped 3 bases and J dropped 5; count of bases not matched to a gene: 5. CDR1 is MNHNS, CDR2 SASEGT, per germline. The CDR3 is made up of 15 amino acids.

The chain employs TRBV6-4 and TRBJ2-3; D tentatively reads TRBD1 or TRBD2 (5 bases each). V lost 2 bases, J lost 0 bases, and 6 bases lay in between. Germline V gene lookup returns CDR1 MRHNA and CDR2 SNTAGT. The CDR3 runs to 14 residues. CDR3 sequence reads: CASSDGGSTDTQYF. As DNA, the CDR3 is TGTGCCAGCAGTGACGGGGGAAGCACAGATACGCAGTATTTT.

The chain carries TRBV7-2 and TRBJ2-1; D unresolved. The length of the CDR3 is 13 residues. The V end lost 5 bases, the J end lost 9 bases, and 14 bases lay between the germline ends. Germline V gene sequence: CDR1 SGHTA, CDR2 FQGNSA. CDR3 nucleotides: TGTGCCAGCAGCCGATTCAATGAAGGTGAGCAGTTCTTC. Encoded protein: CASSRFNEGEQFF. Full variable domain (remainder filled in from reference TRBV7-2 and TRBJ2-1): GAGVSQSPSNKVTEKGKDVELRCDPISGHTALYWYRQSLGQGLEFLIYFQGNSAPDKSGLPSDRFSAERTGGSVSTLTIQRTQQEDSAVYLCASSRFNEGEQFFGPGTRLTVL.

Turning to this clone: The junction shows a germline mismatch at one end, possibly a read error. The V call is TRBV7-7, the J call TRBJ2-1; 9 bases match TRBD1. The CDR3 is made up of 15 amino acids. Germline CDR1 SSHAT, CDR2 FNYEAQ (reference sequence). CDR3 sequence: CASSQQGASYNEQFF. CDR3 in DNA: TGTGCTAGCAGCCAACAGGGGGCCTCCTACAATGAGCAGTTCTTC.

CDR3 sequence: CASSPGQGGSPLHF. In DNA form, the CDR3 reads TGCGCCAGCAGCCCAGGGCAGGGAGGTTCACCCCTCCACTTT. The V gene is TRBV4-1, the J gene TRBJ1-6; weak D call: TRBD1 (5 bases). The CDR3 totals 14 residues. V was cut by 4 bases and J by 9 bases, with 13 bases left in between. Germline lookup yields CDR1 MGHRA and CDR2 YSYEKL.

In its sample, this clone was seen once. The CDR3: CASSIEGGRNTGELFF. The CDR3 region has the DNA TGTGCCAGTAGTATAGAGGGGGGGCGGAACACCGGGGAGCTGTTTTTT. The J gene is TRBJ2-2, the V gene TRBV19; D possibly corresponds to TRBD2 (7 bases). V lost 0 bases and J 1 base, leaving 9 bases between the germline ends. The V gene's germline CDR1 is LNHDA and CDR2 SQIVND (reference sequence). The length of the CDR3 is 16 residues.

This chain joins TRBV28 and TRBJ1-5; TRBD1 might be the D (6 bases). Per the germline V gene, CDR1 is MDHEN and CDR2 is SYDVKM. Trimming removed 6 bases from V and 1 base from J, with 22 bases in between. The CDR3 totals 18 residues. The CDR3 loop reads CASRPQRGAGRSNQPQHF. In nucleotides, the CDR3 is TGTGCCAGCAGGCCTCAGCGGGGGGCAGGGAGGAGCAATCAGCCCCAGCATTTT. Complete variable domain (other parts from reference TRBV28 and TRBJ1-5): DVKVTQSSRYLVKRTGEKVFLECVQDMDHENMFWYRQDPGLGLRLIYFSYDVKMKEKGDIPEGYSVSREKKERFSLILESASTNQTSMYLCASRPQRGAGRSNQPQHFGDGTRLSIL.